These T cell receptor beta chains were read from a single sample in a study of shared clonotypes between healthy human individuals. TCRdb's table, derived via immunoSEQ multiplex PCR, lists solely in-frame clones and lacks some. The table includes over 800,000 clones, 85% to 95% detected once. The material sequenced was naive CD8+ T cells sorted from blood. The receptor set was obtained from a man between 25 and 39 years old in good health. The CDR3 runs from the conserved cysteine through the conserved F or W. The order of the fields is clone size, D gene, J gene, V gene, CDR3 DNA, CDR3 protein. D genes are given only for firm matches. The listing skips clone size in some rows; elsewhere it reads once, few, many or a size class.

-	-	TRBJ1-1	TRBV9	TGTGCCAGCAGCTCTGCAACGTTCATGAACACTGAAGCTTTCTTT	CASSSATFMNTEAFF
-	TRBD1	TRBJ2-7	TRBV5-1	TGCGCCAGCAGCTGGGGGACAGGGATGTACGAGCAGTACTTC	CASSWGTGMYEQYF
-	-	TRBJ2-7	TRBV11-2	TGTGCCAGCAGCTCAGTCGTATACGGGACTCCCGGCGAGCAGTACTTC	CASSSVVYGTPGEQYF
-	-	TRBJ1-1	TRBV5-5	TGTGCCAGCAGCTCGGGACAAAACACTGAAGCTTTCTTT	CASSSGQNTEAFF
once	-	TRBJ2-3	TRBV9	TGTGCCAGCAGCAGAACCGTAGGGCCAGATACGCAGTATTTT	CASSRTVGPDTQYF
-	-	TRBJ2-5	TRBV7-9	TGTGCCAGCAGCGAGGGGCGGGAGACCCAGTACTTC	CASSEGRETQYF
-	-	TRBJ2-3	TRBV6-5	TGTGCCAGCAGTTACTCAGCTGGAGAACCGACAGATACGCAGTATTTT	CASSYSAGEPTDTQYF
-	-	TRBJ2-1	TRBV27	TGTGCCAGCAGTTTGGCCGTCGCTGCTGAGCAGTTCTTC	CASSLAVAAEQFF
-	-	TRBJ1-1	TRBV9	TGTGCCAGCAGCGTGGGGGGCGCGACTGAAGCTTTCTTT	CASSVGGATEAFF
-	-	TRBJ2-7	TRBV28	TGTGCCAGCAGTCAAAGCGAGTACGAGCAGTACTTC	CASSQSEYEQYF
-	-	TRBJ2-1	TRBV7-6	TGTGCCAGCAGCTTGGACCAATACAATGAGCAGTTCTTC	CASSLDQYNEQFF
-	TRBD2	TRBJ2-3	TRBV5-1	TGCGCCAGCAGCCCCTACTCTGCACAGCGGGGGCGCACAGATACGCAGTATTTT	CASSPYSAQRGRTDTQYF
-	-	TRBJ2-3	TRBV9	TGTGCCAGCAGCCAAGGGGGCGGAGGGGACCTCTTAGATACGCAGTATTTT	CASSQGGGGDLLDTQYF
-	-	TRBJ2-7	TRBV9	TGTGCCAGCAGCGTAGAAGCGACCCTTCTCGAGGAGCAGTACTTC	CASSVEATLLEEQYF
-	-	TRBJ1-1	TRBV2	TGTGCCAACCTCTTACCGGGACCTAGGTCTGAAGCTTTCTTT	CANLLPGPRSEAFF
-	TRBD1	TRBJ1-4	TRBV7-2	TGTGCCAGCAGCTTACCGGGACAGGGGGCGGCTAATGAAAAACTGTTTTTT	CASSLPGQGAANEKLFF
-	-	TRBJ2-7	TRBV7-2	TGTGCCAGCAGGGGAGCACCCTCCTACGAGCAGTACTTC	CASRGAPSYEQYF
-	-	TRBJ2-7	TRBV28	TGTGCCTCCGGAACACCCCTACGCGAGCAGTACTTC	CASGTPLREQYF
-	TRBD2	TRBJ2-3	TRBV10-1	TGCGCCAGCAGTGAAGTTCGGCTAGCGGGCACAGATACGCAGTATTTT	CASSEVRLAGTDTQYF
-	TRBD1	TRBJ2-6	TRBV7-9	TGTGCCAGCAGCTTTAGGCAGGGGGTCGGTGGGGCCAACGTCCTGACTTTC	CASSFRQGVGGANVLTF
-	-	TRBJ2-7	TRBV5-6	TGTGCCAGCAGCTCCTCGACAGTTCTCTACGAGCAGTACTTC	CASSSSTVLYEQYF
-	-	TRBJ1-5	TRBV5-6	TGTGCCAGCAGCTTGGGGAGTAGCAATCAGCCCCAGCATTTT	CASSLGSSNQPQHF
-	-	TRBJ2-5	TRBV5-1	TGCGCCAGCAGCCTCGGGGAAGGGGCAGAGACCCAGTACTTC	CASSLGEGAETQYF
-	TRBD1	TRBJ1-3	TRBV11-2	TGTGCCAGCAGCTGGATCAGGGACAGCCGCTCTGGAAACACCATATATTTT	CASSWIRDSRSGNTIYF
-	-	TRBJ2-7	TRBV5-6	TGTGCCAGCAGCTCTGAGCGGAATGCGACCTACGAGCAGTACTTC	CASSSERNATYEQYF
-	-	TRBJ2-2	TRBV27	TGTGCCAGCAGTTCGGCTAGCTGGGAGCTGTTTTTT	CASSSASWELFF
-	-	TRBJ2-3	TRBV7-9	TGTGCCAGCAGCGACCCGAGGAGCGGGAGCACAGATACGCAGTATTTT	CASSDPRSGSTDTQYF
-	TRBD1	TRBJ2-1	TRBV4-3	TGCGCCAGCAGCCAAGTTCTATCGGATCCCGGGACAGGGAATTTTCGGGGTGAGCAGTTCTTC	CASSQVLSDPGTGNFRGEQFF
-	-	TRBJ1-2	TRBV27	TGTGCCAGCTCGCCCGGAGGGAGCTATGGCTACACCTTC	CASSPGGSYGYTF
-	-	TRBJ2-1	TRBV9	TGTGCCAGCAGACGATCCAATGAGCAGTTCTTC	CASRRSNEQFF
-	TRBD1	TRBJ1-5	TRBV28	TGTGCCAGCAGTCCGACAGGGGGAGGTAGCAATCAGCCCCAGCATTTT	CASSPTGGGSNQPQHF
-	-	TRBJ2-7	TRBV9	TGTGCCAGCAGCGTGGGAGGGGGACTTAGCTCCTACGAGCAGTACTTC	CASSVGGGLSSYEQYF
once	-	TRBJ2-3	TRBV14	TGTGCCAGCAGCCAACTCCTCAGGATCGGCACAGATACGCAGTATTTT	CASSQLLRIGTDTQYF
-	-	TRBJ2-7	TRBV14	TGTGCCAGCAGCACTACGAGGGGCCTCTCCTACGAGCAGTACTTC	CASSTTRGLSYEQYF
-	-	TRBJ1-5	TRBV28	TGTGCCAGCGACGGAAATCATGACTTGGGGAATCAGCCCCAGCATTTT	CASDGNHDLGNQPQHF
-	-	TRBJ1-5	TRBV11-3	TGTGCCAGCAGCTTAGGGCGCTCCCAGCATTTT	CASSLGRSQHF
once	TRBD1	TRBJ2-2	TRBV7-9	TGTGCCAGCAGCTTACCGCCGGGACAGGGGTTTTCCGGGGAGCTGTTTTTT	CASSLPPGQGFSGELFF
once	TRBD2	TRBJ2-7	TRBV7-7	TGTGCCAGCAGCTTAGGGGTACCGGGACTAGCGTCGGAGCAGTACTTC	CASSLGVPGLASEQYF
-	-	TRBJ2-7	TRBV28	TGTGCCAGCCAGGATAGCTCCTACGAGCAGTACTTC	CASQDSSYEQYF
-	TRBD2	TRBJ2-7	TRBV28	TGTGCCAGCAGTTTACTGACTAGCGGGGAGCAGTACTTC	CASSLLTSGEQYF
-	-	TRBJ2-7	TRBV28	TGTGCCGTTAAGGCCGTCGCGGCGGCCTACGAGCAGTACTTC	CAVKAVAAAYEQYF
once	TRBD1	TRBJ2-7	TRBV11-2	TGTGCCAGCAGCTCCGGCCGGGGGACCGGGACAGGGGACGAGCAGTACTTC	CASSSGRGTGTGDEQYF
-	-	TRBJ1-1	TRBV27	TGTGCCAGCAGTTCAACAGCGGGGCAGAAAGATTTCCCCGGAGCTTTCTTT	CASSSTAGQKDFPGAFF
-	TRBD2	TRBJ2-3	TRBV7-3	TGTGCCAGCAGCTTAGGGACTAGCGGGGGAGCAGATACGCAGTATTTT	CASSLGTSGGADTQYF
-	-	TRBJ2-1	TRBV27	TGTGCCAGCAGTATCAACTGGAGCTCCTACAATGAGCAGTTCTTC	CASSINWSSYNEQFF
-	-	TRBJ1-4	TRBV29-1	TGCAGCGTTGAAGAGCCAGGGGTCGGGGAAAAACTGTTTTTT	CSVEEPGVGEKLFF
-	-	TRBJ1-5	TRBV10-1	TGCGCCAGCAGTGCCGGGTACCGTCAGCCCCAGCATTTT	CASSAGYRQPQHF
-	-	TRBJ2-7	TRBV28	TGTGCCAGCAGGCTATGGGGACCGACCCACTACGAGCAGTACTTC	CASRLWGPTHYEQYF
-	TRBD1	TRBJ2-7	TRBV29-1	TGCAGCGTTGAACATGGGACAGGGAGGGCCTACGAGCAGTACTTC	CSVEHGTGRAYEQYF
-	-	TRBJ2-1	TRBV30	TGTGCCTGGAGTGTACTAGCAGGCGAGCAGTTCTTC	CAWSVLAGEQFF
-	-	TRBJ1-1	TRBV2	TGTGCCAGTAATACTAACACTGAAGCTTTCTTT	CASNTNTEAFF
-	-	TRBJ1-2	TRBV30	TGTGCCTGGAGTGTAGGCCAGTATGGCTACACCTTC	CAWSVGQYGYTF
few	-	TRBJ1-2	TRBV2	TGTGCCAGCAGTGAACAGAGCCATGGCTACACCTTC	CASSEQSHGYTF
few	TRBD2	TRBJ2-1	TRBV11-2	TGTGCCAGCAGGGAAAGGACTAGCGGGAGATTTGTGAATGAGCAGTTCTTC	CASRERTSGRFVNEQFF
-	TRBD1	TRBJ2-7	TRBV7-8	TGTGCCAGCAGCCGGACCGGGACAGGGGCGCCCGAGCAGTACTTC	CASSRTGTGAPEQYF